The next 20 T cell receptor beta chains were all read from a single sample in a study of T-cell memory formation after mild COVID-19. TCRdb reprocessed the 5' RACE reads via MiXCR and lists one record per CDR3 protein. The sample includes 35,000 to 50,000 distinct CDR3 sequences, about a tenth of them seen just once. Input material: PBMCs or a T cell subset sorted from them (not recorded which). Receptors originate from an adult woman who had mild COVID-19 (a few samples of this study predate the infection). Cell type and time point are not known.

This clonotype occurred a few times. The V gene is TRBV4-1, the J gene TRBJ1-2, with D possibly being TRBD1 (5 bases). The CDR3 has 17 amino acids. CDR1 is MGHRA, CDR2 YSYEKL, per germline. Deletions cut 4 bases from V and 6 bases from J, with 24 bases between. In nucleotides, the CDR3 is TGCGCCAGCAGCCCCACGCGCCAGGCAGGGCCTATCAATGGCTACACCTTC. Translation: CASSPTRQAGPINGYTF.

The sample holds a few counts of this clonotype. The chain joins TRBV29-1 to TRBJ2-3, with D possibly called TRBD1 or TRBD2 (6 bases each). The ends were cut back, 7 bases at V and 4 bases at J, with 27 bases in the middle. This CDR3 comprises 17 residues. Germline CDR1 is SQVTM and CDR2 is ANQGSEA. The CDR3 sequence: CSGKGSRGGHNADTQYF. DNA for the CDR3: TGCAGCGGAAAAGGAAGCAGAGGGGGGCATAACGCAGATACGCAGTATTTT.

In this sample, this clonotype turned up a few times. The CDR3 spells CASSYGQKNTEAFF. In DNA, the CDR3 is TGTGCCAGCAGCTACGGACAAAAGAACACTGAAGCTTTCTTT. V is TRBV6-5 and J is TRBJ1-1; D is possibly TRBD1 (5 bases). Germline values: CDR1 MNHEY, CDR2 SVGAGI. Deletions cut 6 bases from V and 1 base from J, with 12 bases between. The CDR3 is 14 residues long.

Ten or more counts support this clonotype. The chain links TRBV29-1 to TRBJ2-5, with D maybe TRBD2 (5 bases). Trimming shortened V by 6 bases and J by 3 bases, and 23 bases separated the two germline ends. Per the germline V gene, CDR1 is SQVTM and CDR2 is ANQGSEA. The CDR3 contains 16 residues. The chain's CDR3 is CSVARGEVVGKETQYF. DNA of the CDR3: TGCAGCGTCGCCCGAGGCGAGGTCGTCGGGAAAGAGACCCAGTACTTC.

This chain links TRBV7-2 with TRBJ2-7; D perhaps matches TRBD2 (6 bases). CDR1 is SGHTA and CDR2 is FQGNSA in the germline V gene. The CDR3 runs 13 residues. V lost 5 bases, J lost 3 bases, and 11 bases lay in between. CDR3 region: CASSTGSSYEQYF. Written as DNA, the CDR3 is TGTGCCAGCAGCACCGGGAGCAGCTACGAGCAGTACTTC.

This clonotype was detected ten times or more. V usage is TRBV7-8 and J usage is TRBJ2-1; tentatively, D is TRBD2 (6 bases). The CDR3 consists of 13 residues. Germline-derived CDR1 and CDR2 are SGHVS and FQNEAQ. The V end was cut by 11 bases, the J end by 1 base, with 12 bases between. CDR3 protein: CAGSGRSYNEQFF. The CDR3 DNA reads as TGTGCCGGCTCGGGGAGGTCCTACAATGAGCAGTTCTTC.

This clonotype was observed a few times. CDR3 region: CASSPLGGVQETQYF. The DNA for the CDR3 is TGTGCCAGCTCACCCCTCGGGGGAGTCCAAGAGACCCAGTACTTC. The chain carries TRBV5-6 and TRBJ2-5; D is possibly TRBD2 (6 bases). This CDR3 region has 15 residues. Germline CDR1 and CDR2: SGHDT and YYEEEE. V was cut by 7 bases and J by 1 base, with 17 bases left in between.

This clonotype was seen at least ten times. CDR3: CSAIAHSGTDTQYF. CDR3 sequence (DNA): TGCAGTGCTATCGCCCACTCCGGCACAGATACGCAGTATTTT. This chain joins TRBV20-1 and TRBJ2-3; the D is unclear. Germline CDR1 reads DFQATT; CDR2 reads SNEGSKA (reference sequence). The V end lost 4 bases, the J end lost 1 base, and 12 bases lay between the germline ends. The CDR3 is made up of 14 amino acids.

This clonotype was detected only a few times. The rearrangement uses TRBV7-9 and TRBJ2-5, with D perhaps TRBD1 or TRBD2 (5 bases each). The V gene's germline CDR1 is SEHNR and CDR2 FQNEAQ (reference sequence). This CDR3 is 15 amino acids long. The V gene lost 2 bases and the J gene lost 4 bases, with 14 bases spanning the gap. Written as DNA, the CDR3 is TGTGCCAGCAGCTTACCTTCGGGACGGCGAGAGACCCAGTACTTC. Protein sequence: CASSLPSGRRETQYF.

This clonotype showed up just a few times. The chain couples TRBV6-5 to TRBJ1-1, with D unresolved. In germline, CDR1 is MNHEY, CDR2 SVGAGI. This CDR3 has 10 amino acids. Trimming shortened V by 7 bases and J by 11 bases, and 11 bases separated the two germline ends. This chain's CDR3 is CASTFRMAFF. The CDR3 DNA is TGTGCCAGCACCTTTCGCATGGCTTTCTTT.

The rearrangement links TRBV20-1 to TRBJ2-1; TRBD2 agrees at 9 bases. The J segment lost 0 bases and the V segment lost 6 bases, leaving 3 bases of the junction unmatched. This CDR3 is 14 amino acids long. In germline, CDR1 is DFQATT, CDR2 SNEGSKA (reference sequence). The CDR3 here is CSARLAASYNEQFF. DNA for the CDR3: TGCAGTGCGAGACTAGCGGCCTCCTACAATGAGCAGTTCTTC.

The chain couples TRBV5-1 to TRBJ1-4, with D hard to call. This CDR3 contains 16 residues. V was cut by 0 bases and J by 8 bases, with 17 bases left in between. Germline V CDR1 and CDR2: SGHRS, YFSETQ. In DNA, the CDR3 is TGCGCCAGCAGCTTGGAGACCCGCCCTGGGTGGGAAAAACTGTTTTTT. Translation gives CASSLETRPGWEKLFF.

The CDR3 nucleotides are TGTGCCAGCAGTTTGGACCGCTTTCGACTGTTTTTT. Encoded protein: CASSLDRFRLFF. The V gene is TRBV2, the J gene TRBJ1-4; D not certain. V was cut by 5 bases and J by 13 bases, with 14 bases left in between. Looked up from germline, CDR1 is SNHLY and CDR2 is FYNNEI. The CDR3 covers 12 residues. Full variable domain (outside the CDR3, taken from reference TRBV2 and TRBJ1-4): EPEVTQTPSHQVTQMGQEVILRCVPISNHLYFYWYRQILGQKVEFLVSFYNNEISEKSEIFDDQFSVERPDGSNFTLKIRSTKLEDSAMYFCASSLDRFRLFFGSGTQLSVL.

In this sample, this clonotype turned up a few times. CDR3 sequence (DNA): TGTGCCAGCAGCCACCGATCAGGGATATCGAACACTGAAGCTTTCTTT. It yields the protein CASSHRSGISNTEAFF. V usage is TRBV3-1 and J usage is TRBJ1-1; possible D gene TRBD1, 5 bases. Trimming removed 3 bases at V and 1 base at J, with 15 bases between. The CDR3 is 16 residues long. From germline, CDR1 is LGHDT and CDR2 YNNKEL (reference sequence).

This clonotype was counted between two and nine times. The chain is built from TRBV5-1 and TRBJ2-1; 8 nucleotides agree with TRBD2. This CDR3 is 17 amino acids long. In germline, CDR1 is SGHRS, CDR2 YFSETQ. V was clipped by 1 base and J by 3 bases; unmatched bases: 9. Written as DNA, the CDR3 is TGCGCCAGCAGCTTGAGAGGTAGCGGGGAATTCTACAATGAGCAGTTCTTC. Protein product: CASSLRGSGEFYNEQFF.

This clonotype was picked up many times. J is TRBJ2-7 and V is TRBV10-3; tentative D call: TRBD1 (5 bases). The germline V gene encodes CDR1 ENHRY and CDR2 SYGVKD. Between the trimmed V and J ends, which lost 6 bases and 5 bases, there was a span of 11 bases. The CDR3 extends over 12 amino acids. CDR3 amino acids: CAIRAGIDEQYF. Written as DNA, the CDR3 is TGTGCCATCAGAGCAGGGATAGACGAGCAGTACTTC.

This clonotype was observed a handful of times. V gene TRBV7-8 combines with J gene TRBJ2-1; the match to TRBD2 covers 10 bases. CDR1 is SGHVS, CDR2 FQNEAQ, per germline. J gave up 10 bases and V 5 bases, and 8 bases lay outside the gene matches. The CDR3 contains 14 residues. CDR3 sequence: CASSLGLAGGEQFF. DNA of the CDR3: TGTGCCAGCAGCCTCGGGTTAGCGGGGGGAGAGCAGTTCTTC.

This clonotype was seen a handful of times. The V gene is TRBV10-3, the J gene TRBJ1-1; D is uncertain. CDR3 length equals 12 residues. The V and J ends lost 6 bases and 7 bases respectively, with 12 bases between them. Germline V gene data show CDR1 as ENHRY and CDR2 as SYGVKD. The CDR3 here is CAISPRHGEAFF. CDR3 nucleotides: TGTGCCATCAGCCCCCGACACGGTGAAGCTTTCTTT.

Many counts were recorded for this clonotype. The V and J genes are TRBV21-1 and TRBJ2-5; no DNA check was done on the table's D call, TRBD1. TRBV21-1 is a pseudogene. The CDR3 length is 14 residues. This CDR3 reads CASSKPGVQETQYF. CDR3 DNA sequence: TGTGCCAGCAGCAAGCCGGGGGTTCAAGAGACCCAGTACTTC.

This clonotype was observed at least ten times. V gene TRBV18 combines with J gene TRBJ2-3; perhaps TRBD1 as D (8 bases). This CDR3 comprises 15 residues. Germline lookup yields CDR1 KGHSH and CDR2 LQKENI. The V end lost 0 bases, the J end lost 5 bases, and 12 bases lay between the germline ends. The CDR3 protein is CASSPPNRGGDTQYF. CDR3 DNA sequence: TGTGCCAGCTCACCACCGAACAGGGGGGGAGATACGCAGTATTTT.